The clone carrying this T cell receptor (beta chain) appeared a few times. The antigen is not known. Depth targeted 1 in 200,000 to 1 in 1 million T cells, averaging approximately 9.3x coverage per clonotype. Profiled with immunoSEQ multiplex PCR; TCRdb holds only in-frame clones, not every one. Among some 290,000 clones listed, around four fifths were seen once. The sample originates from a study of cytotoxic CD8 clonotypes in ibrutinib-treated CLL. Study findings and constraints: Clonality climbed at ibrutinib response, then dropped toward baseline at progression. Clonality at baseline surpassed age-matched healthy donors and tracked circulating CD8+ T-cell counts.

The CDR3 consists of 14 residues. CDR1 and CDR2 from the germline V gene are MNHNS and SASEGT. Unmatched junction bases numbered 8, after V lost 8 bases and J lost 4 bases. The TCR comes from a human donor with chronic lymphocytic leukemia. This chain joins TRBV6-1 and TRBJ1-5; the match to TRBD1 covers 7 bases. The specimen was PBMCs, collected before ibrutinib treatment. CDR3 DNA sequence: TGTGCCAGCGAAAGGGGACAGTTTAATCAGCCCCAGCATTTT. It codes for CASERGQFNQPQHF.